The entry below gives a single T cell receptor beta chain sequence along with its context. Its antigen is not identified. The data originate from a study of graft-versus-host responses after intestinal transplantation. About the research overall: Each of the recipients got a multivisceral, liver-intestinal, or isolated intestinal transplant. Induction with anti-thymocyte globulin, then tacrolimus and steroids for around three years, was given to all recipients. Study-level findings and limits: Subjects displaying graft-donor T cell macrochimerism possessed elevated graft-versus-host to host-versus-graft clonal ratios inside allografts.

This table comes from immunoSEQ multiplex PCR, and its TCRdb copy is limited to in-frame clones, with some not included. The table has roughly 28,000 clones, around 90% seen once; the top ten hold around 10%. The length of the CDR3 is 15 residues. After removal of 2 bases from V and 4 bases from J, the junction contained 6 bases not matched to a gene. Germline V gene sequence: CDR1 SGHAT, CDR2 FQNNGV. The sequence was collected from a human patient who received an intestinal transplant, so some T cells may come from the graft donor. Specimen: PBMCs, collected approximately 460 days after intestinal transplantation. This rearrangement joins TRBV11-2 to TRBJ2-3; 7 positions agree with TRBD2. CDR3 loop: CASSLHRGVADTQYF. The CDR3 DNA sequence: TGTGCCAGCAGCTTACACCGGGGGGTAGCAGATACGCAGTATTTT.